This T cell receptor beta chain was recorded in a study of cytomegalovirus exposure and HLA in healthy donors. Primers: 60 Vbeta forward and 13 Jbeta reverse. Method: immunoSEQ multiplex PCR; TCRdb's copy keeps in-frame clones and lacks some. The sample contains fewer than 120,000 clones, 86% of which appear only once. With regard to this clone: Antigen: not known.

Study findings and constraints: The study put around 180 TCR beta chains on its list as cytomegalovirus-associated. DRB1 had the most TCR associations and HLA-C the fewest, a later analysis found, with rates varying by HLA locus. It was reportedly the case that the classifier diagnosed cytomegalovirus status with high specificity and sensitivity.

V trimming: 5 bases; J trimming: 4 bases; junction bases outside the gene matches: 7. There are 15 residues in the CDR3. The V gene's germline CDR1 is SGHTA and CDR2 FQGNSA. The sequencing input was PBMCs. The chain joins TRBV7-2 to TRBJ1-2; 10 bases align to TRBD1. The TCR was taken from a man aged 35 to 55 in good health and CMV-seronegative. The CDR3 protein is CASSTSGTGVYGYTF. The CDR3 region has the DNA TGTGCCAGCAGCACCTCGGGGACAGGGGTCTATGGCTACACCTTC.